One and the same sample provided the 25 T cell receptor beta chains below, sequenced in a study of blood T cell repertoires in COVID-19. Method: immunoSEQ multiplex PCR; TCRdb's copy keeps in-frame clones and lacks some. The sample consists of some 220,000 clones, around 82% of them appearing once. Source material: peripheral blood. All receptors derive from a woman in her 70s with acute or convalescent COVID-19.

V and J are TRBV24-1 and TRBJ2-5, with D possibly being TRBD1 (6 bases). CDR3 length: 14 amino acids. The germline gives CDR1 KGHDR, CDR2 SFDVKD. The V gene lost 3 bases and the J gene lost 3 bases, with 10 bases spanning the gap. This chain's CDR3 is CATSDVQGEETQYF. The CDR3 DNA is TGTGCCACCAGTGATGTACAGGGTGAAGAGACCCAGTACTTC.

This clone has a handful of counts. This chain connects TRBV24-1 to TRBJ2-3, with 7 bases matching TRBD2. The CDR3 has 14 residues. The ends lost 5 bases at V and 4 bases at J; junction bases unmatched: 5. The germline CDR1 and CDR2 sequences are KGHDR and SFDVKD. The CDR3 region is CATSAIRGADTQYF. CDR3 coding DNA: TGTGCCACCAGTGCGATCCGGGGGGCAGATACGCAGTATTTT.

The rearrangement links TRBV6-2 or TRBV6-3 to TRBJ2-7; TRBD1 matches at 9 bases. The CDR3 runs to 15 residues. Germline CDR1 reads MNHEY; CDR2 reads SVGEGT. J gave up 2 bases and V 2 bases, and 4 bases lay outside the gene matches. CDR3 nucleotides: TGTGCCAGCAGTTACACAGACAGGGGGACCTACGAGCAGTACTTC. This codes for CASSYTDRGTYEQYF.

The chain couples TRBV30 to TRBJ1-4; D ambiguous. Trimming cost V 0 bases and J 4 bases, with 9 bases left between them. CDR3 size: 14 residues. Germline V gene data show CDR1 as GTSNPN and CDR2 as SVGIG (reference sequence). CDR3 in DNA: TGTGCCTGGAGTGTAGCGCAGTTTAATGAAAAACTGTTTTTT. Its translation: CAWSVAQFNEKLFF.

The chain uses TRBV5-6 and TRBJ2-3; 8 nucleotides align to TRBD2. CDR3 length: 17 residues. With V trimmed by 3 bases and J by 0 bases, 9 bases remained unmatched. From germline, CDR1 is SGHDT and CDR2 YYEEEE. The CDR3 DNA is TGTGCCAGCAGCTCTCGGACTAGCAGTACTAGCACAGATACGCAGTATTTT. The encoded protein is CASSSRTSSTSTDTQYF.

The chain joins TRBV18 to TRBJ2-6; maybe TRBD1 (5 bases). V shed 1 base and J shed 1 base, with 11 bases lying between them. CDR3 length: 17 residues. CDR1 is KGHSH, CDR2 LQKENI, per germline. For the CDR3, the DNA is TGTGCCAGCTCACCACTTCCTAGGGGATCTGGGGCCAACGTCCTGACTTTC. This encodes CASSPLPRGSGANVLTF. Filled out from reference TRBV18 and TRBJ2-6, the complete variable domain reads NAGVMQNPRHLVRRRGQEARLRCSPMKGHSHVYWYRQLPEEGLKFMVYLQKENIIDESGMPKERFSAEFPKEGPSILRIQQVVRGDSAAYFCASSPLPRGSGANVLTFGAGSRLTVL.

The chain combines TRBV6-5 with TRBJ1-1, with D uncertain. The length of the CDR3 is 12 residues. Per germline, CDR1 MNHEY and CDR2 SVGAGI. V shed 2 bases and J shed 8 bases, with 9 bases lying between them. Here the CDR3 DNA reads TGTGCCAGCAGTTACGAGGAGGACGAAGCTTTCTTT. This translates into CASSYEEDEAFF.

The rearrangement joins TRBV18 to TRBJ2-7; 9 bases align to TRBD2. This CDR3 region has 16 residues. The germline CDR1 and CDR2 sequences are KGHSH and LQKENI. The V gene end was trimmed by 3 bases and the J gene end by 4 bases; junction bases not matched to a gene: 10. The CDR3 bases are TGTGCCAGCTCACCTCTCAGCGGGGGGAGTTCATACGAGCAGTACTTC. This codes for CASSPLSGGSSYEQYF.

The chain carries TRBV4-1 and TRBJ2-7; 8 nucleotides agree with TRBD2. The germline gives CDR1 MGHRA, CDR2 YSYEKL. The CDR3 contains 16 residues. With 1 base clipped from V and 1 base from J, the junction kept 6 bases outside the gene matches. The CDR3 DNA reads TGCGCCAGCAGCCAAGGTCCCAGCGGGGGATCCTACGAGCAGTACTTC. Translated: CASSQGPSGGSYEQYF.

The V and J genes are TRBV25-1 and TRBJ1-1; TRBD1 aligns across 7 bases. The CDR3 covers 14 residues. V trimming: 8 bases; J trimming: 1 base; junction bases outside the gene matches: 7. CDR1 is MGHDK and CDR2 is SYGVNS in the germline V gene. The chain's CDR3 is CASAKSGGNTEAFF. In DNA form, the CDR3 reads TGTGCCAGCGCTAAATCAGGGGGGAACACTGAAGCTTTCTTT.

This chain links TRBV21-1 with TRBJ2-5; the tabulated D call, TRBD1, remains unverified against the DNA. TRBV21-1 represents a pseudogene. The length of the CDR3 is 13 residues. CDR3 amino acids: CASSKQGRETQYF. CDR3 in DNA: TGTGCCAGCAGCAAGCAGGGTCGAGAGACCCAGTACTTC.

The rearrangement joins TRBV11-3 to TRBJ1-4; D is unclear. From germline, CDR1 is SGHNT and CDR2 YENEEA. The CDR3 runs to 16 residues. Trimming took 7 bases from V and 1 from J, leaving 16 bases between them. The CDR3 nucleotides are TGTGCCAGCAACAACGGCGAACAGAAAACTAATGAAAAACTGTTTTTT. It encodes CASNNGEQKTNEKLFF.

V gene TRBV4-3 combines with J gene TRBJ2-3; 9 nucleotides align to TRBD2. After removal of 0 bases from V and 6 bases from J, the junction contained 10 bases not matched to a gene. The CDR3 runs 17 residues. Germline V gene data show CDR1 as LGHNA and CDR2 as YSLEER. This CDR3 reads CASSQDHGGGASDTQYF. DNA for the CDR3: TGCGCCAGCAGCCAAGATCATGGCGGGGGGGCATCCGATACGCAGTATTTT.

The J gene is TRBJ1-2, the V gene TRBV12-3 or TRBV12-4; 10 bases agree with TRBD1. Unmatched junction bases numbered 2, after V lost 5 bases and J lost 5 bases. The CDR3 covers 13 residues. CDR3 DNA: TGTGCCAGCAGTGAGGGACAGGGGTATGGCTACACCTTC. Protein: CASSEGQGYGYTF.

The chain combines TRBV19 with TRBJ2-2, with D perhaps matching TRBD2 (7 bases). V lost 3 bases and J 3 bases, leaving 20 bases between the germline ends. The CDR3 has 18 amino acids. CDR1 is LNHDA, CDR2 SQIVND, per germline (reference sequence). Here the CDR3 reads CASSIHRRGGTYTGELFF. The CDR3 DNA follows: TGTGCCAGTAGTATTCATCGGAGGGGGGGCACCTACACCGGGGAGCTGTTTTTT.

This clone was seen a handful of times. For the CDR3, the DNA is TGTGCCAGCTGGACCCCAGGGGACCGTCCGAACACTGAAGCTTTCTTT. Translation: CASWTPGDRPNTEAFF. The chain recombines TRBV28 with TRBJ1-1; D is perhaps TRBD1 (6 bases). CDR3 length: 16 amino acids. CDR1 is MDHEN, CDR2 SYDVKM, per germline. V was clipped by 8 bases and J by 1 base, with 20 bases between them.

The chain has TRBV11-2 and TRBJ2-2, with 12 nucleotides matching TRBD2. The germline V gene encodes CDR1 SGHAT and CDR2 FQNNGV. The length of the CDR3 is 17 residues. The trim removed 4 bases at V and 3 bases at J, leaving 6 bases unmatched. CDR3 region: CASSSRLAGEYTGELFF. The CDR3 DNA reads as TGTGCCAGCAGCTCCAGACTAGCGGGGGAGTACACCGGGGAGCTGTTTTTT.

The genes are TRBV6-2 or TRBV6-3 and TRBJ2-3, with TRBD2 identical over 9 bases. Germline CDR1 and CDR2: MNHEY and SVGEGT. CDR3 size: 13 residues. V lost 5 bases, J lost 6 bases, and 3 bases stayed unmatched. This chain's CDR3 is CASSLAGYDTQYF. DNA of the CDR3: TGTGCCAGCAGTCTAGCGGGGTACGATACGCAGTATTTT.

The rearrangement links TRBV5-1 to TRBJ2-2; 8 positions agree with TRBD1. The V segment lost 1 base and the J segment 4 bases; nucleotides outside the gene matches: 12. This CDR3 is built from 18 residues. From germline, CDR1 is SGHRS and CDR2 YFSETQ. CDR3 sequence: CASSLSPGQGYLTGELFF. As DNA, the CDR3 is TGCGCCAGCAGCTTGAGTCCAGGACAGGGTTACCTCACCGGGGAGCTGTTTTTT.

The genes are TRBV10-3 and TRBJ2-1; TRBD2 aligns across 7 bases. From germline, CDR1 is ENHRY and CDR2 SYGVKD. The CDR3 runs 13 residues. V lost 6 bases and J lost 8; bases outside the gene matches: 7. The CDR3 region has the DNA TGTGCCATCAGGGGCGGGAGTACTCATGAGCAGTTCTTC. This encodes CAIRGGSTHEQFF.

The V gene is TRBV5-4, the J gene TRBJ1-1, with D uncertain. The ends were cut back, 2 bases at V and 0 bases at J, with 8 bases in the middle. Looked up from germline, CDR1 is SGHNT and CDR2 is YYREEE (reference sequence). This CDR3 comprises 14 residues. The CDR3 here is CASSLYRLNTEAFF. The CDR3 DNA sequence: TGTGCCAGCAGCTTATACAGATTGAACACTGAAGCTTTCTTT.

V gene TRBV7-8 combines with J gene TRBJ2-7; 10 bases fit TRBD1. Germline assignment: CDR1 SGHVS and CDR2 FQNEAQ. CDR3 length equals 15 residues. The V gene end was trimmed by 4 bases and the J gene end by 0 bases; junction bases not matched to a gene: 3. This chain's CDR3 is CASSSGTGDSYEQYF. CDR3 DNA sequence: TGTGCCAGCAGCTCGGGGACAGGGGACTCCTACGAGCAGTACTTC. Using reference TRBV7-8 and TRBJ2-7 for the parts outside the CDR3, the full variable domain is GAGVSQSPRYKVAKRGQDVALRCDPISGHVSLFWYQQALGQGPEFLTYFQNEAQLDKSGLPSDRFFAERPEGSVSTLKIQRTQQEDSAVYLCASSSGTGDSYEQYFGPGTRLTVT.

This clone was observed a handful of times. V and J are TRBV5-1 and TRBJ2-2; 8 bases line up with TRBD1. From germline, CDR1 is SGHRS and CDR2 YFSETQ. With 0 bases clipped from V and 4 bases from J, the junction kept 8 bases outside the gene matches. The CDR3 is made up of 17 amino acids. CDR3 sequence (DNA): TGCGCCAGCAGCTTGGACTCAGGGGGCATCGGCACCGGGGAGCTGTTTTTT. Translated, it gives CASSLDSGGIGTGELFF.

This clone was counted once. The chain couples TRBV19 to TRBJ2-2; 10 bases match TRBD1. CDR1 LNHDA and CDR2 SQIVND come from the germline V gene (reference sequence). V gave up 2 bases and J gave up 4 bases; unmatched junction bases: 7. The CDR3 loop spans 17 amino acids. CDR3 region: CASSIYGTGVSTGELFF. The CDR3 DNA reads TGTGCCAGTAGTATATACGGGACAGGGGTATCCACCGGGGAGCTGTTTTTT.

V gene TRBV5-4 combines with J gene TRBJ1-6; a weak D match, TRBD1 (5 bases). Looked up from germline, CDR1 is SGHNT and CDR2 is YYREEE (reference sequence). The length of the CDR3 is 16 residues. V shed 5 bases and J shed 10 bases, with 22 bases lying between them. The DNA of the CDR3 is TGTGCCAGCAGAGACGTGAGAGCGGCCCGGGGGTCACCCCTCCACTTT. Translated: CASRDVRAARGSPLHF. Complete variable domain (other parts from reference TRBV5-4 and TRBJ1-6): ETGVTQSPTHLIKTRGQQVTLRCSSQSGHNTVSWYQQALGQGPQFIFQYYREEENGRGNFPPRFSGLQFPNYSSELNVNALELDDSALYLCASRDVRAARGSPLHFGNGTRLTVT.